The present T cell receptor (beta chain) was sequenced within a study of blood T cells in healthy people across ages. Study-level results: Higher diversity, along with more naive CD4+ cells, distinguished long-lived donors from aged donors.

A few counts support this clonotype. The antigen remains undetermined. Germline V gives CDR1 SGDLS, CDR2 YYNGEE. V lost 6 bases to trimming and J lost 1 base, with 15 bases between them. The CDR3 has 15 residues. Every sample yielded at least 6 million isolated PBMCs. Together with a sample-barcoded 5' primer, a J-beta primer mix was included in a second PCR lasting roughly 6 to 12 cycles. Each CDR3 protein is one row after TCRdb ran MiXCR on the 5' RACE reads. The data contain about 930,000 distinct CDR3 sequences, about 29% of them seen just once; the ten biggest clones take up roughly a tenth. These records were also assigned to another study, of T cells of mothers and their children. That report adds: About six children, together with their three healthy Caucasian mothers, made up the donors.

This TCR was sampled from a woman in her 40s in good health. This chain links TRBV9 with TRBJ2-3; tentative D call: TRBD1 (6 bases). Source material: blood. The CDR3 reads CASTSPRGGTDTQYF. CDR3 DNA sequence: TGTGCCAGCACCTCCCCCAGGGGCGGCACAGATACGCAGTATTTT.